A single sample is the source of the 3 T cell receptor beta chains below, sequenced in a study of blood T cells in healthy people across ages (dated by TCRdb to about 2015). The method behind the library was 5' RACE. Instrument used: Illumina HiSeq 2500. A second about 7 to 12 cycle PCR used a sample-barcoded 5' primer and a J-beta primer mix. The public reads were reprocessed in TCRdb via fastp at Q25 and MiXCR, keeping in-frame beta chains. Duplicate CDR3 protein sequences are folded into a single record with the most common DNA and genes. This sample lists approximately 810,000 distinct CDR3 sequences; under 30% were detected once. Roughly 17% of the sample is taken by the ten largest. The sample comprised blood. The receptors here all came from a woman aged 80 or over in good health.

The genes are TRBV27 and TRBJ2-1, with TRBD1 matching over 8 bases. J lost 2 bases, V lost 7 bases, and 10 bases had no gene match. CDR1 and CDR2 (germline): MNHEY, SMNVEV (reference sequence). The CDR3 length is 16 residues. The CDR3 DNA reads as TGTGCCAGCACCTTCCCCGGGGACAGGCCCTACAATGAGCAGTTCTTC. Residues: CASTFPGDRPYNEQFF.

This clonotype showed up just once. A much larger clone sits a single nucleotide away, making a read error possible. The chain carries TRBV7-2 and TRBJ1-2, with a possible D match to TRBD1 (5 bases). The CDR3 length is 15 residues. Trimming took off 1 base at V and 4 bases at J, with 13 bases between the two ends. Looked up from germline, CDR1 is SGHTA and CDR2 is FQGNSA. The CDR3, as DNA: TGTGCCAGCAGCTTAGACCCAGGGAGCGGCTATGGCTACACCTTC. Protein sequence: CASSLDPGSGYGYTF.

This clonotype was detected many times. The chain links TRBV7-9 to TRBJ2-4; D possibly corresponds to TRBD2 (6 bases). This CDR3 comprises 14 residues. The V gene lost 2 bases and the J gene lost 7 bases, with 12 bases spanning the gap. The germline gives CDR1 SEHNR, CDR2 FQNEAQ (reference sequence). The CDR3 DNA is TGTGCCAGCAGCTTATTTGGAGGAGGGAACATTCAGTACTTC. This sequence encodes CASSLFGGGNIQYF.